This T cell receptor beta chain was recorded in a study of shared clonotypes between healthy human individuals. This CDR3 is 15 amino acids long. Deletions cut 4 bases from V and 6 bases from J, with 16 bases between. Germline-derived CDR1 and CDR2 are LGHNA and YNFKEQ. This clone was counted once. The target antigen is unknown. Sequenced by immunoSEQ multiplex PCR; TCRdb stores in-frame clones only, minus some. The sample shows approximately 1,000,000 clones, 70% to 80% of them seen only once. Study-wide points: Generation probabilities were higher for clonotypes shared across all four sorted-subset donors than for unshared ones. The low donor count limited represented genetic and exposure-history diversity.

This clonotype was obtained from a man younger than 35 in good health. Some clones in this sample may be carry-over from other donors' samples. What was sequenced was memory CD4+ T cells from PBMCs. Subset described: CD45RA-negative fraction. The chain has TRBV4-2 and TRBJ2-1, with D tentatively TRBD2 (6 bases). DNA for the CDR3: TGTGCCAGCAGCCCGGGACCTCGCGGGGCCAATGAGCAGTTCTTC. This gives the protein CASSPGPRGANEQFF.